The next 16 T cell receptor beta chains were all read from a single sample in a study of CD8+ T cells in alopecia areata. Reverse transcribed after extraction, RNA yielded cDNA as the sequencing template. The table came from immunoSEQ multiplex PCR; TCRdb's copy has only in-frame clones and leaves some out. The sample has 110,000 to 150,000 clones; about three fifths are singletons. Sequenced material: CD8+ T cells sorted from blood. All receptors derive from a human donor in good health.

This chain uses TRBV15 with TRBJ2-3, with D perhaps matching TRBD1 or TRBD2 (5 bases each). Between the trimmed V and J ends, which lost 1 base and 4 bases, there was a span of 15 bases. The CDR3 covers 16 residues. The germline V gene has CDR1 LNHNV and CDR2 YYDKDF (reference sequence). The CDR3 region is CATSRAGVRGADTQYF. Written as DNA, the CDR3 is TGTGCCACCAGCAGAGCTGGAGTGAGGGGTGCAGATACGCAGTATTTT.

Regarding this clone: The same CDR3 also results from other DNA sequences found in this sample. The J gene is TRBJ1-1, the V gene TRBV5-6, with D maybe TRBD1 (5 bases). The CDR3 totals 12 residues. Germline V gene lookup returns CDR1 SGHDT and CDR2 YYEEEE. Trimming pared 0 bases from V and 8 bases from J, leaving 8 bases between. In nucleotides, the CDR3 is TGTGCCAGCAGCTTGGCGGCAGGGGAAGCTTTCTTT. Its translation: CASSLAAGEAFF.

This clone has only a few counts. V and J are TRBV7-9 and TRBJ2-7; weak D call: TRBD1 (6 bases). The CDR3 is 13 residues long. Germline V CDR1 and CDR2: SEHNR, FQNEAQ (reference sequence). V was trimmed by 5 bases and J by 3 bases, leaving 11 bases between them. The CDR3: CASSPTGLYEQYF. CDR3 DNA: TGTGCCAGCAGCCCGACAGGTCTCTACGAGCAGTACTTC.

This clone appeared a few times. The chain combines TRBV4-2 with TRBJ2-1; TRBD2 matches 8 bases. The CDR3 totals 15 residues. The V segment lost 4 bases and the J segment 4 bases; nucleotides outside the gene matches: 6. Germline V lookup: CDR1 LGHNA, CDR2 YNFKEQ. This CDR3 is CASSPREGVYNEQFF. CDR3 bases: TGTGCCAGCAGCCCCCGGGAGGGGGTGTACAATGAGCAGTTCTTC.

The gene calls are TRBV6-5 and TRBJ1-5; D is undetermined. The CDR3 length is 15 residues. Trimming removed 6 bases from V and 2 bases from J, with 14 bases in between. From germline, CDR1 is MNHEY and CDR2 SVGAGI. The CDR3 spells CASSASWAGNQPQHF. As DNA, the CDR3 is TGTGCCAGCAGCGCATCCTGGGCAGGCAATCAGCCCCAGCATTTT.

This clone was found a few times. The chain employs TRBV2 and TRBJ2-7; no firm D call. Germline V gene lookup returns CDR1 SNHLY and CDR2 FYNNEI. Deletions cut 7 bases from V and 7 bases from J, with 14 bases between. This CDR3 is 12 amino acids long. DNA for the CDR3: TGTGCCAGCAATGGCGCTCCCTCGGAGCAGTACTTC. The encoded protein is CASNGAPSEQYF.

This CDR3 is CASSHDRSRAGSNEQFF. CDR3 DNA sequence: TGTGCCAGCAGCCATGACAGGTCCAGAGCGGGAAGCAATGAGCAGTTCTTC. V and J are TRBV2 and TRBJ2-1; D might be TRBD2 (7 bases). Trimming left V 6 bases short and J 6 bases short, with 24 bases between. The CDR3 has 17 amino acids. CDR1 SNHLY and CDR2 FYNNEI come from the germline V gene.

The CDR3 coding sequence is TGTGCCAGCAGCCAACCGGGACAGCACTATGGCTACACCTTC. Its translation is CASSQPGQHYGYTF. The V and J genes are TRBV7-9 and TRBJ1-2; 7 bases agree with TRBD1. The germline CDR1 and CDR2 sequences are SEHNR and FQNEAQ (reference sequence). The CDR3 is 14 residues long. Trimming took 5 bases from V and 3 from J; bases not matched to a gene: 6.

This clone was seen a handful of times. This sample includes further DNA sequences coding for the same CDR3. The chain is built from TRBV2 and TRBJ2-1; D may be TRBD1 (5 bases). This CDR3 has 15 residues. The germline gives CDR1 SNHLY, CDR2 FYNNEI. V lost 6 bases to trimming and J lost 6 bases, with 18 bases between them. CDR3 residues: CASSPTVQSGNEQFF. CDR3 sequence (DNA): TGTGCCAGCAGCCCGACAGTCCAATCGGGCAATGAGCAGTTCTTC.

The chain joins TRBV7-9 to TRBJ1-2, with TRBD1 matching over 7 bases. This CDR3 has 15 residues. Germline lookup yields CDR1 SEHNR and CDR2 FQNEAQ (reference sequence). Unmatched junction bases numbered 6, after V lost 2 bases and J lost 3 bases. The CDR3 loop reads CASSLTNRGDYGYTF. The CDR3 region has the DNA TGTGCCAGCAGCTTAACCAACAGGGGAGACTATGGCTACACCTTC.

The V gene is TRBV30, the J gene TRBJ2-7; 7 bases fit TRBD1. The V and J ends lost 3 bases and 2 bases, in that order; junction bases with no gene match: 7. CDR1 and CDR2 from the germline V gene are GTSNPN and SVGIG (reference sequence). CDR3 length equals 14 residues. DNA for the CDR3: TGTGCCTGGAGCGACGGGACAGAAGCCTACGAGCAGTACTTC. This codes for CAWSDGTEAYEQYF.

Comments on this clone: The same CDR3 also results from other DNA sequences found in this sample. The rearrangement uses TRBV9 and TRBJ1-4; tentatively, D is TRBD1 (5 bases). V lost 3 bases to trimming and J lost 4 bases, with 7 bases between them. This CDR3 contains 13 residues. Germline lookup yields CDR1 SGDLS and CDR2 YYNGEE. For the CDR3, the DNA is TGTGCCAGCAGCGGACAGCTTAATGAAAAACTGTTTTTT. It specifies CASSGQLNEKLFF.

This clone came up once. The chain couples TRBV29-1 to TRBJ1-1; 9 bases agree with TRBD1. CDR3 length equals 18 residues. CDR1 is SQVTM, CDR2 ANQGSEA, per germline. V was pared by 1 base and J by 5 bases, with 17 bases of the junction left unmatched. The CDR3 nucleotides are TGCAGCGTTGAAGGCAAAAACAGGGGGCATCAACGGAGGACTGAAGCTTTCTTT. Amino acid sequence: CSVEGKNRGHQRRTEAFF.

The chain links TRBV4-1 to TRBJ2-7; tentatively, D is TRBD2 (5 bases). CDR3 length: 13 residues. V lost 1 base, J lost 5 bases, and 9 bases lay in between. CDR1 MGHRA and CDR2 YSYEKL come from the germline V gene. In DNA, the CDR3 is TGCGCCAGCAGCCAAGGGACTGTAAACGAGCAGTACTTC. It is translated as CASSQGTVNEQYF.

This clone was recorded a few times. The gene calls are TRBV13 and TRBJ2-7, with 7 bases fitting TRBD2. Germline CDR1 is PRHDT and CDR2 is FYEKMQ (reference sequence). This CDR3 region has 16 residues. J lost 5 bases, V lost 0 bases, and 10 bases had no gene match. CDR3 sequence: CASSLGLGTMAHEQYF. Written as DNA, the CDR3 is TGTGCCAGCAGCTTAGGGCTCGGGACTATGGCCCACGAGCAGTACTTC.

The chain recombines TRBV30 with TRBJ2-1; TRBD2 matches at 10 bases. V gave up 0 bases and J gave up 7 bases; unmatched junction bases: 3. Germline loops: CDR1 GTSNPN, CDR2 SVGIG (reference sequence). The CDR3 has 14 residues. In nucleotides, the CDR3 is TGTGCCTGGAGTGTACCTAGCGGGAGAAATGAGCAGTTCTTC. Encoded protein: CAWSVPSGRNEQFF.